Listed here is a single T cell receptor (beta chain). No antigen is known for it. This sample was included in a study of CD8+ T cells in alopecia areata. Sequencing used cDNA as its template, made by extracting RNA and reverse transcribing it. The assay was immunoSEQ multiplex PCR, and TCRdb's table has in-frame clones only and misses some. The table includes 130,000 to 150,000 clones, around 50% detected once. Those with alopecia areata gave lesional scalp punch biopsies and peripheral blood. Germline V gene data show CDR1 as MDHEN and CDR2 as SYDVKM. The V gene lost 6 bases and the J gene lost 8 bases, with 14 bases spanning the gap. The CDR3 extends over 14 amino acids. Study outcomes and limitations: In lesional scalp, particularly from alopecia totalis/universalis, clonality was higher than in normal scalp.

The J gene is TRBJ2-6, the V gene TRBV28; no firm D call. The clonotype comes from a human donor with alopecia areata. Sequenced input: CD4+ T cells sorted from blood. Written as DNA, the CDR3 is TGTGCCAGCAGCCGATTTCTGAGGTCCAACGTCCTGACTTTC. Its protein product is CASSRFLRSNVLTF.